Listed below are T cell receptor beta chains from one sample, sequenced in a study of spatial heterogeneity in lung cancer. TCRdb re-analysed the 5' RACE reads in MiXCR, keeping a single row per CDR3 protein. The sample has about 92,000 distinct CDR3 sequences, approximately 12% seen once. The starting material was PBMCs, obtained at surgery. All receptors derive from a male donor with early-stage non-small cell lung cancer. CDR3s include the opening cysteine and the closing phenylalanine or tryptophan. D genes are given only for firm matches. The size entry is marked missing in some rows and otherwise reads once, few, many or a size class.

v_gene	j_gene	len	d_gene	abundance	CDR3nt	CDR3aa
TRBV28	TRBJ2-3	13	.	few	TGTGCCGCAGCCCGTTCGGGACCAGATACGCAGTATTTT	CAAARSGPDTQYF
TRBV29-1	TRBJ1-1	15	.	many	TGCAGCGTCCGACAGGACCTTAACCCGAACACTGAAGCTTTCTTT	CSVRQDLNPNTEAFF
TRBV10-1	TRBJ1-5	13	.	.	TGCGCCAGCAGTGAGTCGATGGGCCAGCCCCAGCATTTT	CASSESMGQPQHF
TRBV29-1	TRBJ2-7	13	.	few	TGCAGCGTTGGACACAAACAAGAAACTGAGCAGTACTTC	CSVGHKQETEQYF
TRBV19	TRBJ2-3	13	.	.	TGTGCCAGTAGTGTATTAGCGACAGATACGCAGTATTTT	CASSVLATDTQYF
TRBV7-2	TRBJ2-3	15	.	many	TGTGCCAGCAGCTTAGGTCTCGGCGTCGGGGTCTCGCAGTATTTT	CASSLGLGVGVSQYF
TRBV7-9	TRBJ2-1	15	TRBD2	many	TGTGCCAGCAGCCCCCAACTAGCGGGAGGCAATGAGCAGTTCTTC	CASSPQLAGGNEQFF
TRBV20-1	TRBJ1-6	11	.	few	TGCAGTGCTAGAGCGGGGACGCCCCTCCACTTT	CSARAGTPLHF
TRBV10-3	TRBJ1-1	17	TRBD1	.	TGTGCCATCAGTCCTGGGACAGGGGGTGGTTTGAACACTGAAGCTTTCTTT	CAISPGTGGGLNTEAFF
TRBV5-6	TRBJ1-3	15	.	.	TGTGCCAGCAGCTTGGCCCGCAGGCCCGGAAACACCATATATTTT	CASSLARRPGNTIYF
TRBV3-1	TRBJ2-3	18	TRBD2	few	TGTGCCAGCAGCCAAGTGGGACTAGCGGGGTCTAGCACAGATACGCAGTATTTT	CASSQVGLAGSSTDTQYF
TRBV10-2	TRBJ2-3	14	.	few	TGCGCCAGCAGTGTAAAGTCCGGGGCATATACGCAGTATTTT	CASSVKSGAYTQYF
TRBV20-1	TRBJ2-1	15	TRBD1	many	TGCAGTGCTAGTGACAGGGGTAGACGCTACAATGAGCAGTTCTTC	CSASDRGRRYNEQFF
TRBV25-1	TRBJ2-3	15	.	.	TGTGCCAGCAGTGAGGACTACTTTAGCACAGATACGCAGTATTTT	CASSEDYFSTDTQYF
TRBV6-2/TRBV6-3	TRBJ2-2	15	TRBD2	.	TGTGCCAGCAGATTATCGGGAGGGCCCTTCTGGGAGCTGTTTTTT	CASRLSGGPFWELFF
TRBV28	TRBJ2-1	17	TRBD2	.	TGTGCCAACAGGTTATTAGCGGGGAGAGGGGACTACAATGAGCAGTTCTTC	CANRLLAGRGDYNEQFF
TRBV6-2/TRBV6-3	TRBJ2-2	13	.	many	TGTGCCAGCAGTTACTCGGTCACCGGGGAGCTGTTTTTT	CASSYSVTGELFF
TRBV5-5	TRBJ2-7	14	TRBD1	many	TGTGCCAGCAGCCCTTTGACAGGGGGCTACGAGCAGTACTTC	CASSPLTGGYEQYF
TRBV10-3	TRBJ2-7	14	TRBD1	.	TGTGCCATCAGTACCGGGACAGGGACCTACGAGCAGTACTTC	CAISTGTGTYEQYF
TRBV18	TRBJ2-2	15	TRBD1	few	TGTGCCAGCTCACCGCGACAGGGGGCCACCGGGGAGCTGTTTTTT	CASSPRQGATGELFF
TRBV7-9	TRBJ2-2	16	.	few	TGTGCCAGCAGCTTAGGCAGGGACCTCAACACCGGGGAGCTGTTTTTT	CASSLGRDLNTGELFF
TRBV5-8	TRBJ1-4	18	TRBD1	few	TGTGCCAGCAGCTTGGCCCCAGACAGGGACGCAACTAATGAAAAACTGTTTTTT	CASSLAPDRDATNEKLFF
TRBV10-2	TRBJ2-3	15	TRBD1	.	TGCGCCAGTCTTGGAGGGCAGGGGGCCTTGGATACGCAGTATTTT	CASLGGQGALDTQYF
TRBV6-2/TRBV6-3	TRBJ1-1	17	.	.	TGTGCCAGCGGACTCCCTTACTCGTGGACGGGGAACACTGAAGCTTTCTTT	CASGLPYSWTGNTEAFF
TRBV5-4	TRBJ1-1	15	TRBD1	.	TGTGCCAGCAGCCTGAGGACAGGGGAAGCCACTGAAGCTTTCTTT	CASSLRTGEATEAFF
TRBV27	TRBJ1-2	13	TRBD1	few	TGTGCCAGCAGTCTAAGGGACAGGGGGGGCTACACCTTC	CASSLRDRGGYTF
TRBV10-2	TRBJ2-1	13	.	.	TGCGCCAGCAGTGATCCTCCCAGGGGTGAGCAGTTCTTC	CASSDPPRGEQFF
TRBV29-1	TRBJ1-2	14	TRBD1	many	TGCAGCGCTAACCATCAGACAGGGGACTATGGCTACACCTTC	CSANHQTGDYGYTF
TRBV12-3/TRBV12-4	TRBJ1-2	12	.	.	TGTGCCAGCACCCCTGGCGGCTATGGCTACACCTTC	CASTPGGYGYTF
TRBV24-1	TRBJ2-5	15	TRBD1	.	TGTGCCACCAGTGATCGACAGGGGTTGGGGGAGACCCAGTACTTC	CATSDRQGLGETQYF
TRBV5-1	TRBJ2-7	15	TRBD2	.	TGCGCCAGCAGTTCGACTAGCGGTAGTAGCTACGAGCAGTACTTC	CASSSTSGSSYEQYF
TRBV7-9	TRBJ2-5	18	TRBD2	.	TGTGCCAGCAGCCGCGACGCCTGGACTAGCGGGTTCCAAGAGACCCAGTACTTC	CASSRDAWTSGFQETQYF
TRBV9	TRBJ2-5	15	TRBD1	.	TGTGCCAGCAGCGACGGGACAGGGAATGTGGAGACCCAGTACTTC	CASSDGTGNVETQYF
TRBV29-1	TRBJ2-1	10	.	many	TGCAGCGTACGCTCTCTCGGGCAGTTCTTC	CSVRSLGQFF
TRBV29-1	TRBJ2-4	13	.	few	TGCAGCGTTGATGGAGGGCCCAAAAACATTCAGTACTTC	CSVDGGPKNIQYF
TRBV29-1	TRBJ2-3	15	TRBD1	few	TGCAGTAGTAACAGGGGAAGAGGAAGCACAGATACGCAGTATTTT	CSSNRGRGSTDTQYF
TRBV12-3/TRBV12-4	TRBJ1-4	12	.	.	TGTGCCAGCAGTTTTGGGCCCGGAGGACTGTTTTTT	CASSFGPGGLFF
TRBV29-1	TRBJ1-1	13	.	few	TGCAGCGTTGAACAGACAGCGCCAGTTGAAGCTTTCTTT	CSVEQTAPVEAFF
TRBV15	TRBJ2-1	20	TRBD2	.	TGTGCCACCAGCAGTTTAATTCTTTTTAGCGGGGGGGCACGTTTTTATGAGCAGTTCTTC	CATSSLILFSGGARFYEQFF
TRBV10-1	TRBJ2-1	14	TRBD2	few	TGCGCCAGCAGTCTAGCGGGGGGCTACAATGAGCAGTTCTTC	CASSLAGGYNEQFF
TRBV14	TRBJ1-1	14	.	many	TGTGCCAGCAGCCAAGATTGGCAGGGGCTTGAAGCTTTCTTT	CASSQDWQGLEAFF
TRBV7-9	TRBJ1-1	14	TRBD1	.	TGTGCCAGCAGCCGACAGGGGCGCGTCACTGAAGCTTTCTTT	CASSRQGRVTEAFF
TRBV20-1	TRBJ2-3	15	.	few	TGCAGTGCGCTTAAAGCGGTTTTTAGCACAGATACGCAGTATTTT	CSALKAVFSTDTQYF
TRBV7-9	TRBJ1-1	14	.	.	TGTGCCAGCAGCTCAGACGGAGGCGGGGCTGAAGCTTTCTTT	CASSSDGGGAEAFF
TRBV3-1	TRBJ2-7	15	.	.	TGTGCCAGCAGCCAAGGGCAGCGGGTCCTAGGGGAGCAGTACTTC	CASSQGQRVLGEQYF
TRBV7-9	TRBJ1-2	12	.	many	TGTGCCAGCAGCTGGGACCGGCCCGGCTACACCTTC	CASSWDRPGYTF
TRBV7-9	TRBJ2-7	15	TRBD1	many	TGTGCCAGCAGCTTTTCGGGACAGGGGTTCTACGAGCAGTACTTC	CASSFSGQGFYEQYF
TRBV4-3	TRBJ1-2	13	.	few	TGCGCCAGCAGCCAAGATTGGGGACGGGGCTACACCTTC	CASSQDWGRGYTF
TRBV30	TRBJ2-7	11	.	many	TGTGCCTGGAGTGTTGACTACGAGCAGTACTTC	CAWSVDYEQYF
TRBV29-1	TRBJ2-1	11	.	.	TGCAGCGCCCGCTCCTACAATGAGCAGTTCTTC	CSARSYNEQFF
TRBV28	TRBJ2-7	14	TRBD1	.	TGTGCCAGCAGGAGACAGGGACCCCCCTACGAGCAGTACTTC	CASRRQGPPYEQYF
TRBV20-1	TRBJ2-7	13	.	many	TGCAGTGCTAGAGGATGGGGGTCCTACGAGCAGTACTTC	CSARGWGSYEQYF
TRBV25-1	TRBJ2-7	18	.	.	TGTGCCAGCAGAGGCCTGGGCCAACCGGGAAGAAGCTCCTACGAGCAGTACTTC	CASRGLGQPGRSSYEQYF
TRBV6-5	TRBJ2-7	15	TRBD1	few	TGTGCCAGCAGAAAATCCGGGACAGGGATTTACGAGCAGTACTTC	CASRKSGTGIYEQYF
TRBV28	TRBJ1-4	14	.	.	TGTGCCAGCAGTTACCCTAGTGGGGGTGAAAAACTGTTTTTT	CASSYPSGGEKLFF
TRBV20-1	TRBJ2-1	11	.	few	TGCAGTGCTAGCGGGAACAATGAGCAGTTCTTC	CSASGNNEQFF
TRBV15	TRBJ2-5	15	TRBD1	.	TGTGCCACCAGCAGAGTGTACAGGGGCCAAGAGACCCAGTACTTC	CATSRVYRGQETQYF
TRBV5-4	TRBJ2-5	14	.	.	TGTGCCAGCAGCTTGGAGGGGCCGCGAGAGACCCAGTACTTC	CASSLEGPRETQYF
TRBV4-1	TRBJ1-1	14	.	.	TGCGCCAGCAGCCAAGCGGGGTTGAACACTGAAGCTTTCTTT	CASSQAGLNTEAFF
TRBV7-2	TRBJ2-3	16	.	few	TGTGCCAGCAGCTTTGGCACAGGGACAAGCACAGATACGCAGTATTTT	CASSFGTGTSTDTQYF